Each of the 6 T cell receptor beta chains below was sequenced from the same sample in a study of blood T cell repertoires in COVID-19. Method: immunoSEQ multiplex PCR; TCRdb's copy keeps in-frame clones and lacks some. The sample consists of fewer than 200,000 clones, approximately 80% of them appearing once. Sequences were obtained from peripheral blood. These receptors were collected from a woman aged 40 to 50 with COVID-19, enrolled during active disease.

The gene calls are TRBV30 and TRBJ2-1; D is unresolved. The germline CDR1 and CDR2 sequences are GTSNPN and SVGIG (reference sequence). The CDR3 is made up of 15 amino acids. Trimming pared 2 bases from V and 3 bases from J, leaving 14 bases between. The CDR3 coding sequence is TGTGCCTGGAGTCTGACTGGTGGTCTCTACAATGAGCAGTTCTTC. Translation: CAWSLTGGLYNEQFF. Full variable domain (remainder filled in from reference TRBV30 and TRBJ2-1): SQTIHQWPATLVQPVGSPLSLECTVEGTSNPNLYWYRQAAGRGLQLLFYSVGIGQISSEVPQNLSASRPQDRQFILSSKKLLLSDSGFYLCAWSLTGGLYNEQFFGPGTRLTVL.

The chain combines TRBV6-5 with TRBJ2-3; D may be TRBD2 (5 bases). Germline V gives CDR1 MNHEY, CDR2 SVGAGI. The CDR3 loop spans 11 amino acids. The ends were cut back, 6 bases at V and 7 bases at J, with 8 bases in the middle. The CDR3 region has the DNA TGTGCCAGCAGGGACTTCCATACGCAGTATTTT. Translated, it gives CASRDFHTQYF.

The chain has TRBV5-4 and TRBJ1-1; perhaps TRBD1 as D (6 bases). V was cut by 1 base and J by 6 bases, with 13 bases left in between. Per germline, CDR1 SGHNT and CDR2 YYREEE (reference sequence). The CDR3 extends over 14 amino acids. CDR3 DNA: TGTGCCAGCAGCTTGAGCGGGGGCAGGTCTGAAGCTTTCTTT. Its protein is CASSLSGGRSEAFF. Supplemented by reference TRBV5-4 and TRBJ1-1, the full variable domain reads ETGVTQSPTHLIKTRGQQVTLRCSSQSGHNTVSWYQQALGQGPQFIFQYYREEENGRGNFPPRFSGLQFPNYSSELNVNALELDDSALYLCASSLSGGRSEAFFGQGTRLTVV.

The chain's CDR3 is CASLDSGLYGYTF. CDR3 nucleotides: TGTGCCTCTCTCGACAGTGGCCTCTATGGCTACACCTTC. The J gene is TRBJ1-2, the V gene TRBV30, with D tentatively TRBD1 (5 bases). V was clipped by 7 bases and J by 4 bases, with 16 bases between them. Germline loops: CDR1 GTSNPN, CDR2 SVGIG (reference sequence). The CDR3 loop spans 13 amino acids.

This chain joins TRBV9 and TRBJ1-1, with TRBD1 matching 10 bases. CDR3 length: 15 amino acids. V lost 4 bases, J lost 4 bases, and 7 bases stayed unmatched. CDR1 and CDR2 (germline): SGDLS, YYNGEE. CDR3 loop: CASSPRQGASTEAFF. CDR3 DNA: TGTGCCAGCAGCCCCCGACAGGGGGCGAGCACTGAAGCTTTCTTT.

The V gene is TRBV13, the J gene TRBJ2-1, with 7 bases fitting TRBD1. This CDR3 contains 14 residues. Germline assignment: CDR1 PRHDT and CDR2 FYEKMQ (reference sequence). V dropped 3 bases and J dropped 5; count of bases not matched to a gene: 4. CDR3 coding DNA: TGTGCCAGCAGCTTGACAGGGTTAGACAATGAGCAGTTCTTC. Its translation: CASSLTGLDNEQFF.